The 8 T cell receptor beta chains below were found in one sample sequenced in a study of cytomegalovirus exposure and HLA in healthy donors. Amplification used 60 Vbeta primers and 13 Jbeta primers. Data came from immunoSEQ multiplex PCR; TCRdb stores just in-frame clones and leaves some out. The sample carries roughly 200,000 clones, just over 75% recorded once. The sequenced sample was PBMCs. The receptors come from a man aged 18 to 35 in good health and CMV-seronegative.

Only one count was recorded for this clone. This chain links TRBV2 with TRBJ1-4; 10 bases agree with TRBD1. This CDR3 is built from 13 residues. CDR1 and CDR2 (germline): SNHLY, FYNNEI. The J segment lost 7 bases and the V segment lost 7 bases, leaving 3 bases of the junction unmatched. CDR3 DNA: TGTGCCAGCACCCGGGACAGGGGTGAAAAACTGTTTTTT. Translation gives CASTRDRGEKLFF.

J is TRBJ1-1 and V is TRBV9; no definite D call. The V and J ends lost 0 bases and 8 bases respectively, with 11 bases between them. Germline lookup yields CDR1 SGDLS and CDR2 YYNGEE. The CDR3 has 13 residues. The CDR3: CASSVVEDAEAFF. The CDR3 region has the DNA TGTGCCAGCAGCGTAGTGGAGGATGCGGAAGCTTTCTTT.

The V and J genes are TRBV7-8 and TRBJ2-7; 15 nucleotides align to TRBD2. The CDR3 loop spans 16 amino acids. Germline V gene sequence: CDR1 SGHVS, CDR2 FQNEAQ. With 3 bases clipped from V and 2 bases from J, the junction kept 2 bases outside the gene matches. The CDR3 here is CASSFGLAGGAYEQYF. The CDR3 coding sequence is TGTGCCAGCAGCTTCGGACTAGCGGGGGGGGCCTACGAGCAGTACTTC.

The chain couples TRBV19 to TRBJ1-2; 8 nucleotides match TRBD1. CDR3 size: 14 residues. Germline V gene data show CDR1 as LNHDA and CDR2 as SQIVND (reference sequence). The trim removed 10 bases at V and 4 bases at J, leaving 11 bases unmatched. CDR3 in amino acids: CATAQGARGYGYTF. CDR3 bases: TGTGCCACTGCGCAGGGGGCGCGGGGCTATGGCTACACCTTC.

This chain joins TRBV6-5 and TRBJ2-1; D may be TRBD1 (5 bases). V shed 6 bases and J shed 2 bases, with 14 bases lying between them. CDR1 is MNHEY and CDR2 is SVGAGI in the germline V gene. CDR3 size: 15 residues. The CDR3 reads CASRRGRDPYNEQFF. The DNA for the CDR3 is TGTGCCAGCAGAAGGGGCAGGGATCCCTACAATGAGCAGTTCTTC.

The chain joins TRBV7-3 to TRBJ2-1; TRBD2 agrees at 7 bases. The CDR3 is made up of 17 amino acids. Per germline, CDR1 SGHTA and CDR2 FQGTGA. V trimming: 5 bases; J trimming: 2 bases; junction bases outside the gene matches: 12. In DNA form, the CDR3 reads TGTGCCAGCAGCCCCTGGCCGGATCGGGGGGCCTACAATGAGCAGTTCTTC. Protein product: CASSPWPDRGAYNEQFF.

Comments on this clone: The junction and the germline gene differ at one end; a read error may be behind it. The gene calls are TRBV7-7 and TRBJ2-1; possibly TRBD1 for D (5 bases). CDR1 and CDR2 (germline): SSHAT, FNYEAQ (reference sequence). CDR3 size: 13 residues. The CDR3: CASSFNLGQEQFF. DNA for the CDR3: TGTGCTAGCAGCTTCAACCTAGGACAAGAGCAGTTCTTC.

The chain joins TRBV12-5 to TRBJ2-7; TRBD2 matches 12 bases. J was trimmed by 6 bases and V by 6 bases; bases with no gene match: 9. This CDR3 contains 15 residues. CDR1 and CDR2 from the germline V gene are LGHNT and FRNRAP. The CDR3 here is CASGTSGRSSREQYF. As DNA, the CDR3 is TGTGCTAGTGGGACTAGCGGGAGATCTTCCCGCGAGCAGTACTTC. The full variable domain, its missing parts supplied by reference TRBV12-5 and TRBJ2-7, is DARVTQTPRHKVTEMGQEVTMRCQPILGHNTVFWYRQTMMQGLELLAYFRNRAPLDDSGMPKDRFSAEMPDATLATLKIQPSEPRDSAVYFCASGTSGRSSREQYFGPGTRLTVT.